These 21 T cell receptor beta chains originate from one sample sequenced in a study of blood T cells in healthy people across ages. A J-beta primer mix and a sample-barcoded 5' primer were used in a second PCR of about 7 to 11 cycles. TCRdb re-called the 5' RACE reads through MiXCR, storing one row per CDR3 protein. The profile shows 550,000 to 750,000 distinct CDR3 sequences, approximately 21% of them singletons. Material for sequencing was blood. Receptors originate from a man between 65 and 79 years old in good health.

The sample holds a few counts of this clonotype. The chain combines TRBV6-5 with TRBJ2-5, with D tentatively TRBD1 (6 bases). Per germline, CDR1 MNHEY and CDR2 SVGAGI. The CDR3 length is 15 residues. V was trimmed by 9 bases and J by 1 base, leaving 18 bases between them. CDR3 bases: TGTGCCAGGCAACTACAGGGAAAATGCCAAGAGACCCAGTACTTC. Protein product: CARQLQGKCQETQYF.

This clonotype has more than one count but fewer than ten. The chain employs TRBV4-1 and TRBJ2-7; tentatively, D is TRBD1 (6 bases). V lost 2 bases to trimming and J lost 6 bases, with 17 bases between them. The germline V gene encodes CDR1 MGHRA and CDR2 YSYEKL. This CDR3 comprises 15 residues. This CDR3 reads CASSQRGSTGGEQYF. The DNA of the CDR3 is TGCGCCAGCAGCCAAAGGGGATCGACAGGAGGCGAGCAGTACTTC.

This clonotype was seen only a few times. The chain's CDR3 is CASGKGGKIQETQYF. CDR3 DNA sequence: TGTGCCAGCGGCAAAGGCGGAAAAATACAAGAGACCCAGTACTTC. The V call is TRBV2, the J call TRBJ2-1; D not resolved. The assigned J gene may be wrong: the sequence end matches TRBJ2-5 better. The CDR3 contains 15 residues. The germline V gene encodes CDR1 SNHLY and CDR2 FYNNEI.

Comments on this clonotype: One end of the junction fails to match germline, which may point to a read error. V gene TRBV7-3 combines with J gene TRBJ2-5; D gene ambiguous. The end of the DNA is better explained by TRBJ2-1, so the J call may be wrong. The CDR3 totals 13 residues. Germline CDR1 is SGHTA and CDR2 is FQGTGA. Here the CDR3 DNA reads TGTGCCAGCAGCCGACTGGGCAACAATGTGCAGTTCTTC. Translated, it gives CASSRLGNNVQFF.

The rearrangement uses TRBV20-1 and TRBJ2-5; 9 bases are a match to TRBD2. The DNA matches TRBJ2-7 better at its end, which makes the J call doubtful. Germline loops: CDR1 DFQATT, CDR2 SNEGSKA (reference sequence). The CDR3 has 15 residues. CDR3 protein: CSARDGGLATYEQYF. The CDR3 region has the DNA TGCAGTGCTAGAGATGGAGGACTAGCGACCTACGAGCAGTACTTC.

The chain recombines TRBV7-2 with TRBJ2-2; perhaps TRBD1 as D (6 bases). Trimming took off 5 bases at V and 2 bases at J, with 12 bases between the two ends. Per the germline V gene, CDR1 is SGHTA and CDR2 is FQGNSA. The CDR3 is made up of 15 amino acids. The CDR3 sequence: CASSNRDTNTGELFF. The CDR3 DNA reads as TGTGCCAGCAGCAACCGGGACACCAACACCGGGGAGCTGTTTTTT.

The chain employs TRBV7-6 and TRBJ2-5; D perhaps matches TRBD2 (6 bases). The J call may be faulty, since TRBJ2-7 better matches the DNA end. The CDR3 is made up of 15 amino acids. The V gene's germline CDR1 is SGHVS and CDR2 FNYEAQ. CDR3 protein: CASSAGTAVSYEQYF. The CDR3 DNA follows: TGTGCCAGCAGCGCGGGGACGGCGGTATCCTACGAGCAGTACTTC.

The CDR3 nucleotides are TGTGCCTCCGGTACCGCCGATACGCAGTATTTT. Protein product: CASGTADTQYF. This chain connects TRBV24-1 to TRBJ2-3; D not certain. Trimming shortened V by 12 bases and J by 6 bases, and 12 bases separated the two germline ends. Germline lookup yields CDR1 KGHDR and CDR2 SFDVKD. CDR3 length: 11 residues.

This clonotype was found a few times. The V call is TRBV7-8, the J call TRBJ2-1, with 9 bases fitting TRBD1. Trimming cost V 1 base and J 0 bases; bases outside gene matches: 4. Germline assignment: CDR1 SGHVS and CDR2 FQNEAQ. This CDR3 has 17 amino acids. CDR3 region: CASSLEQGAASYNEQFF. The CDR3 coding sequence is TGTGCCAGCAGCTTAGAACAGGGGGCCGCCTCCTACAATGAGCAGTTCTTC.

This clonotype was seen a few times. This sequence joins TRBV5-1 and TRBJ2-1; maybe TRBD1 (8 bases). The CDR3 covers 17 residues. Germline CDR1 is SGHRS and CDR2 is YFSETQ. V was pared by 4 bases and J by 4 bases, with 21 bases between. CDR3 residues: CASSLDRGGTRYNEQFF. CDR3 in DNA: TGCGCCAGCAGCCTAGACAGGGGAGGGACGAGATACAATGAGCAGTTCTTC.

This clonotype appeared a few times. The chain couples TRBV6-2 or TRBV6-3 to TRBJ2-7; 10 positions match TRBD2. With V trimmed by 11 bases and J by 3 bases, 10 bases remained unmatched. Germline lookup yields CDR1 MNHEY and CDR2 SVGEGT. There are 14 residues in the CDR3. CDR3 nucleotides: TGTGCCTCAAGGAGAGCGGGAGGGGGCTACGAGCAGTACTTC. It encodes CASRRAGGGYEQYF.

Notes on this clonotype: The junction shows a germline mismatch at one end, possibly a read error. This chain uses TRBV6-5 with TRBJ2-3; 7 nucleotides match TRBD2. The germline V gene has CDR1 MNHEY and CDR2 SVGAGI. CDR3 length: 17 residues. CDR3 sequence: CASSYSLTSESADMQYF. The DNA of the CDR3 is TGTGCCAGCAGTTACTCGCTAACTAGCGAGAGCGCAGATATGCAGTATTTT.

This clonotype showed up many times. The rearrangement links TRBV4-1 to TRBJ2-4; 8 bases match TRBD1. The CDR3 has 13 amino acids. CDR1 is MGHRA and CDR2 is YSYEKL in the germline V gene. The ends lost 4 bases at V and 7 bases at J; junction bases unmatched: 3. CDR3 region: CASSPGQVNIQYF. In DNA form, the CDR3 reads TGCGCCAGCAGCCCGGGACAGGTGAACATTCAGTACTTC.

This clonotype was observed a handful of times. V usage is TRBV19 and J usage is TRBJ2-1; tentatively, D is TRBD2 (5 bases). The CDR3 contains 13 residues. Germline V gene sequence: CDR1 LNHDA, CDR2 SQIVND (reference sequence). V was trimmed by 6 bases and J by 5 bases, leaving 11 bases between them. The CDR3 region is CASRLGIHNEQFF. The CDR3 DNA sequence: TGTGCCAGTAGACTCGGGATCCACAATGAGCAGTTCTTC.

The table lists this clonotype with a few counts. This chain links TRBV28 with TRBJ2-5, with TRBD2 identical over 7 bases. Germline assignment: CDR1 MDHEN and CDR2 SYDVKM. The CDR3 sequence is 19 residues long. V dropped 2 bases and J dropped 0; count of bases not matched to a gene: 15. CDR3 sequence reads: CASSLGIASGKMYQETQYF. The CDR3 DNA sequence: TGTGCCAGCAGTTTAGGCATTGCTAGCGGCAAAATGTACCAAGAGACCCAGTACTTC.

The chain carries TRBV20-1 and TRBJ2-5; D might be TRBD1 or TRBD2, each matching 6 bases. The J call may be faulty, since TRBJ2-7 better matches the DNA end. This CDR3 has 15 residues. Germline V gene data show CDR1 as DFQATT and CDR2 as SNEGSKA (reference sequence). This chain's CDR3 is CSAIALQGGSYEQYF. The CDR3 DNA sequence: TGCAGTGCTATCGCGCTACAAGGGGGGTCCTACGAGCAGTACTTC.

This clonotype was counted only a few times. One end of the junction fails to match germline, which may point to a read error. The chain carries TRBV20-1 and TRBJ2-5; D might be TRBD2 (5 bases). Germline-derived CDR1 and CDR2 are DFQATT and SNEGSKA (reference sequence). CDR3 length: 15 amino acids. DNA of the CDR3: TGCGGTGCTAGAGTTAACGGGATGGTAGGAGAGACCCAGTACTTC. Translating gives CGARVNGMVGETQYF.

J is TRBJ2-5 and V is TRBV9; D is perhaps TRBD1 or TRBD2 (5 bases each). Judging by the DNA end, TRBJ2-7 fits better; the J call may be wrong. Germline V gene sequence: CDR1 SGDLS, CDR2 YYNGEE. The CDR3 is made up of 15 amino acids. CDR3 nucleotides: TGTGCCAGCAGCGTAGAACCGGTGGGACCCTACGAGCAGTACTTC. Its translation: CASSVEPVGPYEQYF.

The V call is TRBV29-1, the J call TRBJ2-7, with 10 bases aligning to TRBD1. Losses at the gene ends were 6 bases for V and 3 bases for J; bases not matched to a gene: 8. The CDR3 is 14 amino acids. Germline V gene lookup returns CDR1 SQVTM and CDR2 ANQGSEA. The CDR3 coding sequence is TGCAGCGTCCCCTCGAGGGACAGGGGCTACGAGCAGTACTTC. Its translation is CSVPSRDRGYEQYF.

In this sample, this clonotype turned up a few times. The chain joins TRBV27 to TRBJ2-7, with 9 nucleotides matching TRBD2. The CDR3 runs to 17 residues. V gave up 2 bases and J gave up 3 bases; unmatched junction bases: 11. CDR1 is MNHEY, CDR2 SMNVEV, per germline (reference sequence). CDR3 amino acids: CASSLRSSGVPGYEQYF. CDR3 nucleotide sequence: TGTGCCAGCAGTTTAAGGTCTAGCGGGGTTCCGGGCTACGAGCAGTACTTC.

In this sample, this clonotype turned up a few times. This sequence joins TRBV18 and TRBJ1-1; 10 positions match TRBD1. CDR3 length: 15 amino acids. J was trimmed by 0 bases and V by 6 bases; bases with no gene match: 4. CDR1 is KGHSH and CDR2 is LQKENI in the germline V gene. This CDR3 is CASSWGQGLNTEAFF. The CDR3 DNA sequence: TGTGCCAGCTCGTGGGGACAGGGGTTGAACACTGAAGCTTTCTTT.